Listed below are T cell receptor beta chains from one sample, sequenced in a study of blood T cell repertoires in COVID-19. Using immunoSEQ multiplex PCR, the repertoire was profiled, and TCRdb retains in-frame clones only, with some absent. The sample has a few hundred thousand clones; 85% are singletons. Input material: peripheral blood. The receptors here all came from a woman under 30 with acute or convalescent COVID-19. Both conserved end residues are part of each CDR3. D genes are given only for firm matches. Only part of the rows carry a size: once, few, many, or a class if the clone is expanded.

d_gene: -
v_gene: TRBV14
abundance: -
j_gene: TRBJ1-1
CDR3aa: CASSQDLRTTAFF
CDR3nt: TGTGCCAGCAGCCAAGATCTTAGGACAACCGCTTTCTTT

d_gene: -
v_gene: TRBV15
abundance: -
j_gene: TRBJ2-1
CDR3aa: CATSRDVGREQFF
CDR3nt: TGTGCCACCAGCAGAGATGTGGGGAGGGAGCAGTTCTTC

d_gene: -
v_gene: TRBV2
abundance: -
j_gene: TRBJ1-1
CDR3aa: CASRMGNRAWGTEAFF
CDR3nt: TGTGCCAGCAGGATGGGTAACAGGGCTTGGGGCACTGAAGCTTTCTTT

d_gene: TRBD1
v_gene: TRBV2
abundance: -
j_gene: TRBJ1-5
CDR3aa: CASSTRGNSNQPQHF
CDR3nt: TGTGCCAGCAGTACCAGGGGGAATAGCAATCAGCCCCAGCATTTT

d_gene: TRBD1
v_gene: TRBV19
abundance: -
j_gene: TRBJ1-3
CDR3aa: CASKVNRGENTIYF
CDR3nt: TGTGCCAGTAAAGTGAACAGGGGCGAAAACACCATATATTTT

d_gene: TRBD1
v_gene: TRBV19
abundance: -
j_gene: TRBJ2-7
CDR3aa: CASCGQGRDEQYF
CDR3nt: TGTGCCAGCTGTGGACAGGGGAGGGACGAGCAGTACTTC

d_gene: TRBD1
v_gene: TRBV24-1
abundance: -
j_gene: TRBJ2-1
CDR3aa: CATSASGGQGLLEQFF
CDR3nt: TGTGCCACCAGTGCATCCGGGGGACAGGGGCTCTTGGAGCAGTTCTTC

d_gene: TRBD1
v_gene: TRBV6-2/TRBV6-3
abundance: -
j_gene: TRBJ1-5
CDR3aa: CASSFDRGQDQPQHF
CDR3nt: TGTGCCAGCAGCTTCGACAGGGGGCAGGATCAGCCCCAGCATTTT

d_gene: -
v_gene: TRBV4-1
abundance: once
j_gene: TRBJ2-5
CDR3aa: CASSQEGRGRETQYF
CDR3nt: TGCGCCAGCAGCCAAGAAGGCCGGGGAAGAGAGACCCAGTACTTC

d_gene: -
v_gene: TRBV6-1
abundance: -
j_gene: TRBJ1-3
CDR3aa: CASSEALAGNTIYF
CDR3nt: TGTGCCAGCAGTGAGGCCTTGGCTGGAAACACCATATATTTT

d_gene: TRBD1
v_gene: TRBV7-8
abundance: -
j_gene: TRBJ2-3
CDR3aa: CASSLGDSASATDTQYF
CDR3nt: TGTGCCAGCAGCCTTGGGGACAGTGCGTCAGCCACAGATACGCAGTATTTT

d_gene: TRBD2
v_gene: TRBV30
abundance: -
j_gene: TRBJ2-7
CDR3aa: CAWSVRLAGVNSYEQYF
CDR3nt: TGTGCCTGGAGTGTTAGGCTAGCGGGCGTTAACTCCTACGAGCAGTACTTC

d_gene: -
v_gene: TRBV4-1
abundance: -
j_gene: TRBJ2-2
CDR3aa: CASSGPTGELFF
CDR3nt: TGCGCCAGCAGTGGGCCTACGGGGGAGCTGTTTTTT

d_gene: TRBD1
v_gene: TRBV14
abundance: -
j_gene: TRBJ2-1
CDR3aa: CASSQRQGSGQYYNEQFF
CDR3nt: TGTGCCAGCAGCCAAAGACAGGGATCGGGCCAATACTACAATGAGCAGTTCTTC

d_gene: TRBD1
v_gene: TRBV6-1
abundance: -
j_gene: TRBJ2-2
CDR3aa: CASSEKGAVTGELFF
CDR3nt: TGTGCCAGCAGTGAAAAGGGGGCTGTCACCGGGGAGCTGTTTTTT

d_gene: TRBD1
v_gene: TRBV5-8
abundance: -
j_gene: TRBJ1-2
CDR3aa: CASKRRGGEGNGYTF
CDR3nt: TGTGCCAGCAAGAGACGAGGGGGCGAAGGGAATGGCTACACCTTC

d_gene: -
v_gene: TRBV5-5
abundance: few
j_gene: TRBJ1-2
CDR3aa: CASSLAGHANYGYTF
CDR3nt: TGTGCCAGCAGCTTGGCGGGACACGCTAACTATGGCTACACCTTC

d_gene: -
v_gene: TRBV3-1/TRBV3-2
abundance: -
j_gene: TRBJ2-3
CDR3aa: CASSQGSLVPPVTDTQYF
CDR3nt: TGTGCCAGCAGCCAAGGCTCACTAGTCCCCCCCGTCACAGATACGCAGTATTTT

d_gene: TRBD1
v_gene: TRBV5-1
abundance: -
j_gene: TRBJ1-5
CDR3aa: CASSLGTGGGQPQHF
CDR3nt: TGCGCCAGCAGCTTGGGGACAGGGGGCGGTCAGCCCCAGCATTTT

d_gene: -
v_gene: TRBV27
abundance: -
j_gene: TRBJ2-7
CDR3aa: CASSPSTVSYEQYF
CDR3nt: TGTGCCAGCAGCCCCTCGACAGTCTCCTACGAGCAGTACTTC

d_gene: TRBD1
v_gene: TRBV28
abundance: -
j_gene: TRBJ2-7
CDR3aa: CASSSPGTAKYEQYF
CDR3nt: TGTGCCAGCAGTTCCCCCGGGACAGCCAAATACGAGCAGTACTTC

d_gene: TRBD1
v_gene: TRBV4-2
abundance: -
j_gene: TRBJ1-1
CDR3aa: CASSFGTGGKAFF
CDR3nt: TGTGCCAGCAGCTTCGGGACAGGGGGAAAGGCTTTCTTT

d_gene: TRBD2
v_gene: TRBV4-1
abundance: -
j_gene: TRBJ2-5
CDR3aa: CASSQEAGEGGETQYF
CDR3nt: TGCGCCAGCAGCCAAGAGGCGGGAGAGGGCGGAGAGACCCAGTACTTC

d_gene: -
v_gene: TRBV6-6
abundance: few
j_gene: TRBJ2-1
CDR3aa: CASSSQGGGPGNEQFF
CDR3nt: TGTGCCAGCAGTTCGCAAGGGGGAGGGCCCGGCAATGAGCAGTTCTTC

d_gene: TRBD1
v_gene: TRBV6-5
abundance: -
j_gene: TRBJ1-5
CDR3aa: CASSRDRENLQPQHF
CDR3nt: TGTGCCAGCAGCCGGGACAGGGAGAACCTACAGCCCCAGCATTTT

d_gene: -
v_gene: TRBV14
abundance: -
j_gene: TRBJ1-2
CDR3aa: CASSQDGVGGYTF
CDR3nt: TGTGCCAGCAGCCAAGACGGGGTAGGAGGCTACACCTTC

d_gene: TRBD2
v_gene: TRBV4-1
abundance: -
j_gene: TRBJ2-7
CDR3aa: CASSQEQRGTHEQYF
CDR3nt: TGCGCCAGCAGCCAAGAACAGCGGGGGACCCACGAGCAGTACTTC

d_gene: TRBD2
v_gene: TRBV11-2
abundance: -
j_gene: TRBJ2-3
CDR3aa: CASSLRLAGDDTQYF
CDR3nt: TGTGCCAGCAGCTTACGACTAGCGGGAGACGATACGCAGTATTTT

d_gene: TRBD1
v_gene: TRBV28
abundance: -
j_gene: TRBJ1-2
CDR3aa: CASSARDREYRGYTF
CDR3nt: TGTGCCAGCAGTGCCCGGGACAGGGAGTATCGAGGCTACACCTTC

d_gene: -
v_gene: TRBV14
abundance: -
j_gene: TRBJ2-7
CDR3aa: CASSPLLGGYSYEQYF
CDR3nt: TGTGCCAGCAGCCCACTACTAGGGGGATACTCCTACGAGCAGTACTTC

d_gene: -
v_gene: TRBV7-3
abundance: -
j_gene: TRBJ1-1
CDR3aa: CASSLTPGVTEAFF
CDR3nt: TGTGCCAGCAGCTTAACCCCCGGGGTGACTGAAGCTTTCTTT

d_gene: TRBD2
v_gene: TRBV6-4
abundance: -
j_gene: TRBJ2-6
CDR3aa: CASSVGTSGTSGANVLTF
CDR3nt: TGTGCCAGCAGCGTCGGGACTAGCGGGACCTCTGGGGCCAACGTCCTGACTTTC

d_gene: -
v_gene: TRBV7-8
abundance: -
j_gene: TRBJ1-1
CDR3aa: CASSLRFSSMNTEAFF
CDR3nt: TGTGCCAGCAGCTTACGATTCTCGAGTATGAACACTGAAGCTTTCTTT

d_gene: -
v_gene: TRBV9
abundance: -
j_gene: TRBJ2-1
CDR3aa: CASSGIPGNNEQFF
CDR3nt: TGTGCCAGCAGCGGAATCCCAGGGAACAATGAGCAGTTCTTC

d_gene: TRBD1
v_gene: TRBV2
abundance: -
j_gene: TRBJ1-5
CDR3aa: CASKGDRGSNQPQHF
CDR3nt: TGTGCCAGCAAGGGGGACAGGGGGAGCAATCAGCCCCAGCATTTT

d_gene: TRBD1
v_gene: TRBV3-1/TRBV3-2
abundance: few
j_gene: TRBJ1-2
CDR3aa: CASSQAFRQGAHGYTF
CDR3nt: TGTGCCAGCAGCCAAGCCTTTCGACAGGGAGCACACGGCTACACCTTC

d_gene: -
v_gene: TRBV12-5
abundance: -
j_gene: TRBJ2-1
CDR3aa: CASGPRDGNEQFF
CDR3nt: TGTGCTAGTGGTCCGCGGGACGGCAATGAGCAGTTCTTC

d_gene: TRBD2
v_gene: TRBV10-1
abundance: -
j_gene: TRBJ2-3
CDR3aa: CASSDAGEADTQYF
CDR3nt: TGCGCCAGCAGTGATGCGGGAGAGGCAGATACGCAGTATTTT

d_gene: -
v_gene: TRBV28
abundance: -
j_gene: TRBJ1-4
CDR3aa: CASSSRSSNEKLFF
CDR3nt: TGTGCCAGCAGTTCCCGTTCGTCTAATGAAAAACTGTTTTTT

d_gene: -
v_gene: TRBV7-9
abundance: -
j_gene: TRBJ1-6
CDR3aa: CASSSEVSSLHF
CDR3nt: TGTGCCAGCAGCTCGGAGGTATCTTCCCTCCACTTT

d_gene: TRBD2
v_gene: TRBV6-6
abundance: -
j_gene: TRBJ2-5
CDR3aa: CASSLYSGSVETQYF
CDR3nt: TGTGCCAGCAGCCTATATAGCGGGAGTGTCGAGACCCAGTACTTC

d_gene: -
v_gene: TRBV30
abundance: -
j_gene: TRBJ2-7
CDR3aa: CAWNRVSEQYF
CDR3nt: TGTGCCTGGAACAGGGTGAGTGAGCAGTACTTC